The sequence of this T cell receptor beta chain was determined in a study of T-cell memory formation after mild COVID-19. Notes on the study in general: Pre-infection memory held some responding clones, suggesting pre-existing cross-reactive T cells responded. CD4/CD8 balance held among clones contracting day 15 to 85, and later expanders leaned CD4+.

This clonotype showed up many times. Its antigen is currently unknown. V lost 0 bases and J 5 bases, leaving 5 bases between the germline ends. Per the germline V gene, CDR1 is SGHTA and CDR2 is FQGNSA. This CDR3 has 13 residues. 5'RACE, which relied on constant-segment primers, yielded TCR alpha and TCR beta cDNA libraries carrying sample barcodes and UMIs. In TCRdb, the 5' RACE reads were re-called with MiXCR into one record per CDR3 protein. This table holds around 340,000 distinct CDR3 sequences, 13% to 15% found once. The chain links TRBV7-2 to TRBJ1-5; D remains ambiguous. This TCR derives from a man in his late teens or twenties who had mild COVID-19 (a few samples of this study predate the infection). Cell type and time point are not known. Sequencing was carried out using PBMCs or a T cell subset sorted from them (not recorded which). The CDR3 bases are TGTGCCAGCAGCTTAGCGCGAGATCAGCCCCAGCATTTT. Amino acid sequence: CASSLARDQPQHF. The variable domain in full, completed from reference TRBV7-2 and TRBJ1-5, reads GAGVSQSPSNKVTEKGKDVELRCDPISGHTALYWYRQSLGQGLEFLIYFQGNSAPDKSGLPSDRFSAERTGGSVSTLTIQRTQQEDSAVYLCASSLARDQPQHFGDGTRLSIL.